A selection of T cell receptor beta chains follows, all from one sample in a study of T cell responses to AZD1222 COVID-19 vaccine. Here immunoSEQ multiplex PCR was the method, and the copy in TCRdb shows in-frame clones only, minus some. The table records more than 150,000 clones, 90% to 95% of them present only once. Sample: peripheral blood, taken 28 days after the second AZD1222 dose. These receptor sequences come from an adult who received the AZD1222 COVID-19 vaccine. CDR3s include the opening cysteine and the closing phenylalanine or tryptophan. D genes are given only for firm matches. Size values are once, few and many counts, or a class for expanded clones, and some rows have none.

d_call,v_call,clone_size,cdr3_length,j_call,cdr3_aa,cdr3_nt
.,TRBV30,.,14,TRBJ2-5,CASGEDRSMGTQYF,TGTGCTAGCGGTGAGGACAGGTCGATGGGGACCCAGTACTTC
TRBD2,TRBV3-1/TRBV3-2,.,14,TRBJ2-1,CASSRTSIHNEQFF,TGTGCCAGCAGCCGGACTAGCATCCACAATGAGCAGTTCTTC
.,TRBV13,.,14,TRBJ2-7,CASSLNDRTYEQYF,TGTGCCAGCAGCCTCAACGACAGGACCTACGAGCAGTACTTC
.,TRBV27,.,12,TRBJ2-7,CASSLDGGEQYF,TGTGCCAGCAGTTTAGATGGGGGCGAGCAGTACTTC
.,TRBV20-1,.,11,TRBJ1-1,CSAPGGTEAFF,TGCAGTGCCCCGGGGGGCACTGAAGCTTTCTTT
.,TRBV5-4,.,12,TRBJ1-6,CASSDHTSPLHF,TGTGCCAGCAGCGACCACACTTCACCCCTCCACTTT
.,TRBV5-1,once,13,TRBJ2-7,CASSPPGVGEQYF,TGCGCCAGCAGCCCCCCTGGGGTCGGTGAGCAGTACTTC
TRBD2,TRBV9,.,19,TRBJ2-3,CASSTRTSGRTPSASTQYF,TGTGCCAGCAGCACACGGACTAGCGGGAGAACCCCCTCGGCGAGTACGCAGTATTTT
TRBD2,TRBV11-3,.,16,TRBJ2-7,CASSLGLAGASYEQYF,TGTGCCAGCAGCTTAGGACTAGCGGGAGCCTCCTACGAGCAGTACTTC
.,TRBV4-2,.,13,TRBJ1-2,CASSQAGGYGYTF,TGTGCCAGCAGCCAAGCGGGGGGCTATGGCTACACCTTC
TRBD2,TRBV7-9,.,15,TRBJ2-5,CASSATSGSGETQYF,TGTGCCAGCAGCGCCACGAGCGGGAGTGGAGAGACCCAGTACTTC
.,TRBV12-3/TRBV12-4,.,13,TRBJ1-1,CASSLIPGTEAFF,TGTGCCAGCAGTTTGATCCCGGGCACTGAAGCTTTCTTT
.,TRBV3-1/TRBV3-2,.,16,TRBJ2-5,CASSEQRRGPQETQYF,TGTGCCAGCAGCGAACAGAGGAGGGGGCCCCAAGAGACCCAGTACTTC
TRBD1,TRBV2,.,14,TRBJ1-5,CASSGTGGDQPQHF,TGTGCCAGCAGTGGAACAGGGGGGGATCAGCCCCAGCATTTT
.,TRBV30,.,12,TRBJ1-1,CAWSARGTEAFF,TGTGCCTGGAGTGCGAGGGGCACTGAAGCTTTCTTT
.,TRBV4-2,.,15,TRBJ2-7,CASSQERSFSYEQYF,TGTGCCAGCAGCCAAGAACGGTCGTTCTCCTACGAGCAGTACTTC
.,TRBV4-1,.,16,TRBJ1-3,CASSPQVGSSGNTIYF,TGCGCCAGCAGCCCGCAGGTTGGAAGCTCTGGAAACACCATATATTTT
TRBD1,TRBV5-4,.,14,TRBJ1-2,CASSGGQGSWGYTF,TGTGCCAGCAGCGGGGGACAGGGTTCGTGGGGCTACACCTTC
.,TRBV12-2,.,13,TRBJ1-5,CASRSTGNQPQHF,TGTGCAAGTCGCTCAACTGGTAATCAGCCCCAGCATTTT
TRBD1,TRBV7-8,.,16,TRBJ2-7,CASSLLDRASSYEQYF,TGTGCCAGCAGCCTCCTAGACAGGGCCAGCTCCTACGAGCAGTACTTC
TRBD2,TRBV5-1,.,14,TRBJ2-1,CASSLRTRADEQFF,TGCGCCAGCAGCTTACGGACTAGGGCGGATGAGCAGTTCTTC
.,TRBV29-1,.,13,TRBJ1-2,CSVEDTANYGYTF,TGCAGCGTTGAAGATACGGCCAACTATGGCTACACCTTC
TRBD2,TRBV7-9,.,14,TRBJ2-3,CAATSLAGTDTQYF,TGTGCCGCGACGAGCCTAGCGGGAACAGATACGCAGTATTTT
TRBD2,TRBV3-1/TRBV3-2,.,16,TRBJ2-1,CASSQAPSGSYNEQFF,TGTGCCAGCAGCCAAGCACCGAGCGGGAGCTACAATGAGCAGTTCTTC
TRBD2,TRBV9,once,15,TRBJ2-3,CASSPLREVVDTQYF,TGTGCCAGCAGCCCACTTCGGGAGGTAGTTGATACGCAGTATTTT
.,TRBV5-4,.,14,TRBJ2-7,CASSLAREKGEQYF,TGTGCCAGCAGCTTGGCTCGGGAGAAGGGCGAGCAGTACTTC
.,TRBV11-3,once,15,TRBJ1-2,CASSLEGPGSYGYTF,TGTGCCAGCAGCTTAGAGGGCCCAGGATCCTATGGCTACACCTTC
.,TRBV20-1,once,12,TRBJ1-2,CSASGSPYGYTF,TGCAGTGCTAGTGGCAGCCCCTATGGCTACACCTTC
.,TRBV28,.,13,TRBJ1-1,CASRKGENTEAFF,TGTGCCAGCAGGAAGGGGGAAAACACTGAAGCTTTCTTT
.,TRBV29-1,.,13,TRBJ2-1,CSVGATAYNEQFF,TGCAGCGTGGGGGCTACGGCCTACAATGAGCAGTTCTTC
TRBD1,TRBV2,.,15,TRBJ2-5,CASTGQGVGQETQYF,TGTGCCAGCACCGGACAGGGAGTGGGCCAAGAGACCCAGTACTTC
.,TRBV6-2/TRBV6-3,.,14,TRBJ2-1,CASSYSGPADEQFF,TGTGCCAGCAGTTACTCCGGGCCCGCCGATGAGCAGTTCTTC
.,TRBV3-1/TRBV3-2,.,14,TRBJ2-5,CASSQGLGPETQYF,TGTGCCAGCAGCCAAGGCTTGGGACCAGAGACCCAGTACTTC
TRBD2,TRBV11-3,.,18,TRBJ2-7,CASSPRISEREVVYEQYF,TGTGCCAGCAGCCCGCGCATTTCTGAGCGGGAGGTAGTGTACGAGCAGTACTTC
TRBD2,TRBV9,.,17,TRBJ2-1,CASSEPAVAGVYNEQFF,TGTGCCAGCAGCGAGCCGGCCGTGGCGGGAGTCTACAATGAGCAGTTCTTC
TRBD2,TRBV7-3,.,16,TRBJ2-1,CASSATLAGSYNEQFF,TGTGCCAGCAGCGCTACACTAGCGGGGTCCTACAATGAGCAGTTCTTC
TRBD2,TRBV28,.,16,TRBJ2-7,CASSRELAVYSYEQYF,TGTGCCAGCAGTCGAGAACTAGCGGTTTACTCCTACGAGCAGTACTTC
TRBD2,TRBV7-9,.,15,TRBJ2-7,CASSPLLADSYEQYF,TGTGCCAGCAGCCCATTACTAGCGGACTCCTACGAGCAGTACTTC
.,TRBV9,.,16,TRBJ1-4,CASSAVGRATNEKLFF,TGTGCCAGCAGCGCCGTAGGGCGTGCAACTAATGAAAAACTGTTTTTT
.,TRBV9,.,17,TRBJ2-7,CASSPHGRASATYEQYF,TGTGCCAGCAGCCCGCACGGCCGGGCTAGCGCTACCTACGAGCAGTACTTC
.,TRBV19,.,13,TRBJ1-6,CASSLRGNSPLHF,TGTGCCAGTAGTCTGAGGGGTAATTCACCCCTCCACTTT
TRBD1,TRBV11-3,.,16,TRBJ2-7,CASSSLGTASSYEQYF,TGTGCCAGCAGCTCCCTAGGGACAGCGAGCTCCTACGAGCAGTACTTC
TRBD2,TRBV6-1,.,17,TRBJ2-1,CASSDNRGGLAGYEQFF,TGTGCCAGCAGTGATAACCGTGGAGGACTAGCGGGATATGAGCAGTTCTTC
TRBD1,TRBV7-9,.,16,TRBJ2-3,CASSLAGTGASDTQYF,TGTGCCAGCAGCTTAGCCGGGACAGGGGCGTCTGATACGCAGTATTTT
.,TRBV24-1,.,12,TRBJ2-2,CATTGNTGELFF,TGTGCCACGACAGGGAACACCGGGGAGCTGTTTTTT